This entry lists 12 T cell receptor beta chains sequenced from one sample in a study of Ad26.COV2.S vaccination and SARS-CoV-2 variants. Treatment denoted: roughly 20 received Ad26.COV2.S at low or high dose, single or two shots; 5 received placebo; per-sample allocation not given. Following the first vaccine or placebo injection, samples were taken on day 63. Clones were read by immunoSEQ multiplex PCR, and TCRdb kept only the in-frame ones, dropping some. The sample carries over 400,000 clones, roughly nine tenths recorded once. Sequenced material: peripheral blood, taken in a trial of Ad26.COV2.S vaccine versus placebo. The source of these receptors is a person aged 18-65 years who received the Ad26.COV2.S COVID-19 vaccine or a placebo.

The chain combines TRBV6-1 with TRBJ2-1, with 12 bases that match TRBD2. The CDR3 runs 16 residues. Germline assignment: CDR1 MNHNS and CDR2 SASEGT. Trimming took 4 bases from V and 1 from J; bases not matched to a gene: 2. The CDR3 sequence is CASSGLAGESYNEQFF. DNA for the CDR3: TGTGCCAGCAGTGGACTAGCGGGGGAATCCTACAATGAGCAGTTCTTC.

This sequence joins TRBV10-3 and TRBJ2-3, with D tentatively TRBD1 (7 bases). V was cut by 4 bases and J by 5 bases, with 10 bases left in between. Germline CDR1 ENHRY, CDR2 SYGVKD. The CDR3 sequence is 13 residues long. The CDR3 region is CAISGGTVDTQYF. CDR3 nucleotides: TGTGCCATCAGTGGCGGGACAGTAGATACGCAGTATTTT.

The chain joins TRBV19 to TRBJ1-1; the D is unclear. In germline, CDR1 is LNHDA, CDR2 SQIVND (reference sequence). Trimming left V 6 bases short and J 0 bases short, with 17 bases between. The CDR3 contains 16 residues. The CDR3 DNA follows: TGTGCCAGTAGAATGGCGGCGCATCTCATGAACACTGAAGCTTTCTTT. Its protein product is CASRMAAHLMNTEAFF.

The sample holds one count of this clone. The V and J genes are TRBV29-1 and TRBJ1-5; D gene unclear. Deletions cut 4 bases from V and 7 bases from J, with 14 bases between. The length of the CDR3 is 13 residues. CDR1 and CDR2 (germline): SQVTM, ANQGSEA. CDR3 protein: CSVGEALGQPQHF. DNA of the CDR3: TGCAGCGTTGGAGAGGCACTCGGACAGCCCCAGCATTTT.

The chain links TRBV12-3 or TRBV12-4 to TRBJ2-7; 10 bases fit TRBD1. V lost 8 bases to trimming and J lost 3 bases; unmatched junction nucleotides: 4. CDR3 length: 13 residues. CDR3 nucleotides: TGTGCCAGCTGTCGGGACAGGGGCTACGAGCAGTACTTC. Residues: CASCRDRGYEQYF.

V is TRBV7-8 and J is TRBJ2-7, with D maybe TRBD2 (5 bases). Looked up from germline, CDR1 is SGHVS and CDR2 is FQNEAQ. This CDR3 is 14 amino acids long. Trimming stripped 0 bases from V and 5 bases from J, with 11 bases between. The CDR3 DNA follows: TGTGCCAGCAGCTTAGCGCGGGTCGCCAACGAGCAGTACGTC. This encodes CASSLARVANEQYV.

This clone was observed a handful of times. This sequence joins TRBV30 and TRBJ1-6; 8 nucleotides match TRBD1. Germline CDR1 GTSNPN, CDR2 SVGIG (reference sequence). The J segment lost 9 bases and the V segment lost 3 bases, leaving 13 bases of the junction unmatched. This CDR3 is 16 amino acids long. The CDR3 protein is CAWRDHRQGARSPLHF. The CDR3 DNA follows: TGTGCCTGGAGAGACCACCGGCAGGGGGCTCGTTCACCCCTCCACTTT.

The V call is TRBV4-3, the J call TRBJ2-3; possibly TRBD2 for D (6 bases). The germline CDR1 and CDR2 sequences are LGHNA and YSLEER. Trimming took 0 bases from V and 1 from J, leaving 11 bases between them. CDR3 size: 16 residues. The CDR3 DNA reads TGCGCCAGCAGCCAAGAGGTCTGGGGGGGCACAGATACGCAGTATTTT. Encoded protein: CASSQEVWGGTDTQYF.

The V and J genes are TRBV5-1 and TRBJ1-6, with 9 bases that match TRBD1. In germline, CDR1 is SGHRS, CDR2 YFSETQ. V was pared by 4 bases and J by 9 bases, with 5 bases of the junction left unmatched. CDR3 size: 14 residues. The CDR3 here is CASSLETGGSPLHF. Here the CDR3 DNA reads TGCGCCAGCAGCCTGGAGACAGGGGGTTCACCCCTCCACTTT.

V usage is TRBV6-2 or TRBV6-3 and J usage is TRBJ1-1; no definite D call. V was clipped by 2 bases and J by 4 bases, with 17 bases between them. There are 16 residues in the CDR3. CDR1 and CDR2 (germline): MNHEY, SVGEGT. CDR3 DNA sequence: TGTGCCAGCAGTTACCTATCAGAGTGGGGAGGCACTGAAGCTTTCTTT. This codes for CASSYLSEWGGTEAFF.

This clone has only one observation. The chain joins TRBV5-1 to TRBJ2-3; 7 positions match TRBD2. The CDR3 is made up of 16 amino acids. In germline, CDR1 is SGHRS, CDR2 YFSETQ. V lost 0 bases to trimming and J lost 2 bases; unmatched junction nucleotides: 6. The CDR3 DNA reads TGCGCCAGCAGCTTGGTTGGGAGGGCTTTCACAGATACGCAGTATTTT. Translated: CASSLVGRAFTDTQYF.

The chain joins TRBV2 to TRBJ2-5; D might be TRBD1 (6 bases). This CDR3 has 14 amino acids. Germline CDR1 reads SNHLY; CDR2 reads FYNNEI. V shed 4 bases and J shed 5 bases, with 14 bases lying between them. CDR3 amino acids: CASSAQGSGETQYF. The CDR3 DNA sequence: TGTGCCAGCAGTGCACAGGGATCCGGCGAGACCCAGTACTTC.